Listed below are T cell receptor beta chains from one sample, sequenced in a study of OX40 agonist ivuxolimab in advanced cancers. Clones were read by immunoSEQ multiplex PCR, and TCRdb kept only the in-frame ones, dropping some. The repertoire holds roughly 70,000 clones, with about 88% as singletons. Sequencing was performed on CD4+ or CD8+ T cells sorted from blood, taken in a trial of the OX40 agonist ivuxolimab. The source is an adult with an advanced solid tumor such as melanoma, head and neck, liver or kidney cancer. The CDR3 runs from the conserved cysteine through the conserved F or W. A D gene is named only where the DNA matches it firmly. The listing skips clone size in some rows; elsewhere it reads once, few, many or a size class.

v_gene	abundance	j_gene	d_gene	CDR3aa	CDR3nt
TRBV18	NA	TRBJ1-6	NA	CASSNGNSPLHF	TGTGCCAGCTCAAACGGTAATTCACCCCTCCACTTT
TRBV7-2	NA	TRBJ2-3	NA	CASSLTGTVDTQYF	TGTGCCAGCAGCTTGACCGGGACTGTGGATACGCAGTATTTT
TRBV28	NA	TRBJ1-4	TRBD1	CASSYLGQGPTNEKLFF	TGTGCCAGCAGTTACCTGGGACAGGGCCCAACTAATGAAAAACTGTTTTTT
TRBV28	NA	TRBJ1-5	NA	CASSFLKTSNQPQHF	TGTGCCAGCAGTTTCCTTAAAACCAGCAATCAGCCCCAGCATTTT
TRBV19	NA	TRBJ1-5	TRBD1	CASSGGQGFGNQPQHF	TGTGCCAGTAGTGGGGGACAGGGCTTTGGCAATCAGCCCCAGCATTTT
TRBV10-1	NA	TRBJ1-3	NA	CASSEGTAAGNTIYF	TGCGCCAGCAGTGAGGGCACCGCCGCTGGAAACACCATATATTTT
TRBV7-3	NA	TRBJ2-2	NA	CASSPRPRPGGTGELFF	TGTGCCAGCAGCCCAAGGCCTCGCCCAGGGGGGACCGGGGAGCTGTTTTTT
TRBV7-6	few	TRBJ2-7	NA	CASGSTWNSYEQYF	TGTGCCAGCGGGTCTACCTGGAACTCCTACGAGCAGTACTTC
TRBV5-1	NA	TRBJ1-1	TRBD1	CASSRGTGVPEAFF	TGCGCCAGCAGCCGCGGGACAGGGGTCCCTGAAGCTTTCTTT
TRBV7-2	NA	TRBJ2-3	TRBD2	CASSSYSGTSGYTDTQYF	TGTGCCAGCAGCTCCTACTCCGGGACTAGCGGATACACAGATACGCAGTATTTT
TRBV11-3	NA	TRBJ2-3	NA	CASSSPPGISTDTQYF	TGTGCCAGCAGCTCCCCTCCCGGGATTAGCACAGATACGCAGTATTTT